A selection of T cell receptor beta chains follows, all from one sample in a study of shared clonotypes between healthy human individuals. Libraries were prepared by immunoSEQ multiplex PCR; TCRdb keeps only in-frame clonotypes and omits some of them. The repertoire includes over a million clones, over 95% of them detected once, and about 1.2% sits in the top ten. Sequencing used naive CD4+ T cells sorted from blood. These receptors were obtained from a young man in good health. Both conserved end residues are part of each CDR3. A D gene is named only where the DNA matches it firmly. Size tells how often a clone was seen (once, few, many) or the class of an expanded clone, and some rows leave it out.

TGCGCCAGCAGCTTGGTACGGGGGGCGGCCTACGAGCAGTACTTC	CASSLVRGAAYEQYF	-	TRBJ2-7	TRBV5-1	once
TGTGCCAGCAGCTTAATGACTTGGCTCTACAATGAGCAGTTCTTC	CASSLMTWLYNEQFF	-	TRBJ2-1	TRBV7-2	-
TGTGCCAGCAGCTTAAGCGGGGTCACAGATACGCAGTATTTT	CASSLSGVTDTQYF	TRBD2	TRBJ2-3	TRBV7-9	-
TGTGCCAGTAGACAGGGGGCAAATACGCAGTATTTT	CASRQGANTQYF	TRBD1	TRBJ2-3	TRBV19	-
TGTGCCAGCAGTTACGGGCCCAGACGGCGGGATCAGCCCCAGCATTTT	CASSYGPRRRDQPQHF	-	TRBJ1-5	TRBV6-6	once
TGCGCCAGCAGCCAAGAGCCGAGGAGCTATGGCTACACCTTC	CASSQEPRSYGYTF	-	TRBJ1-2	TRBV4-3	-
TGCGCCAGCTCCGAGGGGTCCAGAGGGGCAGATACGCAGTATTTT	CASSEGSRGADTQYF	-	TRBJ2-3	TRBV5-1	-
TGTGCCAGCAGCTTTCAGGGTAACACCATATATTTT	CASSFQGNTIYF	-	TRBJ1-3	TRBV5-4	-
TGCGCCAGCAGCCCCGATGGACTAGCGGTCTACGAGCAGTACTTC	CASSPDGLAVYEQYF	TRBD2	TRBJ2-7	TRBV5-1	-
TGTGCCAGCAGCTTAGCTATCGGGACTAGCGGTTACAATGAGCAGTTCTTC	CASSLAIGTSGYNEQFF	TRBD2	TRBJ2-1	TRBV7-2	-
TGTGCCAGCAGCTCCCAGGGCAATGAGCAGTTCTTC	CASSSQGNEQFF	-	TRBJ2-1	TRBV7-8	-
TGTGCCAGCAGTCAGGGGGTAGGGGAGACCCAGTACTTC	CASSQGVGETQYF	TRBD1	TRBJ2-5	TRBV2	-
TGTGCCAGTAGTATCGTGCGACAGAGTAGCAATCAGCCCCAGCATTTT	CASSIVRQSSNQPQHF	-	TRBJ1-5	TRBV19	-
TGTGCCAGCAGTTCACAGGGTTCTGGGGCCAACGTCCTGACTTTC	CASSSQGSGANVLTF	-	TRBJ2-6	TRBV6-6	-
TGCGCCAGCAGTGAGTCGAAGGGGGCCTACGAGCAGTACTTC	CASSESKGAYEQYF	-	TRBJ2-7	TRBV10-2	once
TGTGCCAGCACGTCCACGTACCAAGAGACCCAGTACTTC	CASTSTYQETQYF	-	TRBJ2-5	TRBV6-1	-
TGTGCCAGCAGACAGCCGGGCCGTGGCTCTGGCTACACCTTC	CASRQPGRGSGYTF	-	TRBJ1-2	TRBV6-5	once
TGTGCCAGCAGTCCGTTCTATCGTGGGTACAGGCCGTGGAGCTACACCTTC	CASSPFYRGYRPWSYTF	-	TRBJ1-2	TRBV28	-
TGTGCCAGCAGCTTGGACAGGGGGCATGAAAAACTGTTTTTT	CASSLDRGHEKLFF	TRBD1	TRBJ1-4	TRBV7-2	once
TGTGCCAGCTCACCCGGGACTAGCGGGGCCGAGCAGTACTTC	CASSPGTSGAEQYF	TRBD2	TRBJ2-7	TRBV18	-
TGCGCCAGCAGCTCCGCCGGGACTAGCTTCGATGAGCAGTTCTTC	CASSSAGTSFDEQFF	TRBD2	TRBJ2-1	TRBV5-1	-